The 19 T cell receptor beta chains presented below share a single source sample, sequenced in a study of T-cell reconstitution after alpha-beta-depleted transplantation in children (dated by TCRdb to 2016 to 2017). To prepare the library, PCR was applied. Sequencing was carried out with an Illumina HiSeq 2500. Molecular barcoding was employed in the preparation of TCR libraries, with unique molecular identifiers being used to normalize TCRbeta repertoire quantification. TCRdb reprocessing: public reads trimmed at Q25 with fastp, clones called with MiXCR, in-frame beta chains kept. Rows with a matching CDR3 protein are joined into one entry that keeps the most common DNA and genes. The sample table holds about 540,000 distinct CDR3 sequences, of which around 17% were seen once. The biggest ten clones account for approximately 3% of the sample. This specimen consisted of PBMCs from the stem cell graft donor, obtained from the stem cell graft. These receptors all come from a human donor who donated a stem cell graft to a child with acute lymphoblastic leukemia.

This chain connects TRBV7-2 to TRBJ2-1; 9 positions agree with TRBD2. The J segment lost 5 bases and the V segment lost 2 bases, leaving 7 bases of the junction unmatched. CDR1 is SGHTA and CDR2 is FQGNSA in the germline V gene. The CDR3 covers 16 residues. CDR3 amino acids: CASSLLRLAANNEQFF. The DNA of the CDR3 is TGTGCCAGCAGCTTACTCCGACTAGCGGCAAACAATGAGCAGTTCTTC.

This clonotype has only a few counts. The chain carries TRBV6-5 and TRBJ2-1; weak D call: TRBD2 (5 bases). CDR1 and CDR2 from the germline V gene are MNHEY and SVGAGI. CDR3 length: 12 amino acids. Trimming cost V 7 bases and J 9 bases, with 13 bases left between them. The CDR3 sequence is CASNSGSPEQFF. CDR3 in DNA: TGTGCCAGCAACTCGGGGAGCCCTGAGCAGTTCTTC.

This chain joins TRBV11-2 and TRBJ2-1, with 8 bases fitting TRBD2. The CDR3 sequence is 15 residues long. V lost 7 bases and J lost 0; bases outside the gene matches: 5. Germline-derived CDR1 and CDR2 are SGHAT and FQNNGV. The CDR3, as DNA: TGTGCCAGCACCATGCTAGCGGGCTCCTACAATGAGCAGTTCTTC. This gives the protein CASTMLAGSYNEQFF.

The chain combines TRBV5-1 with TRBJ1-1; D not resolved. The CDR3 is 12 amino acids. V lost 0 bases to trimming and J lost 8 bases, with 8 bases between them. CDR1 is SGHRS, CDR2 YFSETQ, per germline. The CDR3 sequence: CASSLGVSEAFF. The CDR3 nucleotides read TGCGCCAGCAGCTTGGGTGTTTCCGAAGCTTTCTTT. The full variable domain, rest sourced from reference TRBV5-1 and TRBJ1-1, is KAGVTQTPRYLIKTRGQQVTLSCSPISGHRSVSWYQQTPGQGLQFLFEYFSETQRNKGNFPGRFSGRQFSNSRSEMNVSTLELGDSALYLCASSLGVSEAFFGQGTRLTVV.

This clonotype was seen a few times. The V call is TRBV27, the J call TRBJ2-5; D perhaps matches TRBD2 (7 bases). Germline V gene data show CDR1 as MNHEY and CDR2 as SMNVEV (reference sequence). V was shortened by 3 bases and J by 5 bases, with 16 bases between the two germline ends. This CDR3 comprises 15 residues. CDR3 region: CASSLGGAVGETQYF. In DNA form, the CDR3 reads TGTGCCAGCAGTTTGGGGGGGGCAGTTGGCGAGACCCAGTACTTC.

This clonotype was recorded a few times. J is TRBJ2-1 and V is TRBV29-1; no reliable D call. The CDR3 runs 12 residues. With 2 bases removed from V and 4 bases from J, the gap between germline ends came to 6 bases. Germline V gives CDR1 SQVTM, CDR2 ANQGSEA. The CDR3: CSVEQEYNEQFF. The CDR3 DNA reads TGCAGCGTTGAACAGGAATACAATGAGCAGTTCTTC.

This clonotype was found a few times. The chain couples TRBV6-4 to TRBJ2-3; a possible D gene is TRBD2 (6 bases). V lost 4 bases, J lost 2 bases, and 13 bases lay in between. CDR1 is MRHNA and CDR2 is SNTAGT in the germline V gene. The CDR3 runs 15 residues. The DNA for the CDR3 is TGTGCCAGCAGTGCGACTGGAGGGGCCACAGATACGCAGTATTTT. Its protein is CASSATGGATDTQYF.

There are a few counts of this clonotype. Sequence at one end of the junction differs from germline and may be a read error. V and J are TRBV4-2 and TRBJ2-5; no reliable D call. The CDR3 is 14 residues long. Looked up from germline, CDR1 is LGHNA and CDR2 is YNFKEQ. The CDR3 spells CASSQDAEKETQYF. DNA for the CDR3: TGTGCCAGCAGCCAAGATGCAGAAAAAGAGACTCAGTACTTC.

The chain carries TRBV18 and TRBJ1-5; 9 bases align to TRBD1. The germline V gene has CDR1 KGHSH and CDR2 LQKENI. With 6 bases clipped from V and 6 bases from J, the junction kept 9 bases outside the gene matches. The CDR3 length is 15 residues. The CDR3 region is CASSTSGTGFQPQHF. CDR3 in DNA: TGTGCCAGCTCTACTTCCGGGACAGGGTTTCAGCCCCAGCATTTT.

The CDR3 here is CASSFTGGKDEQFF. In nucleotides, the CDR3 is TGTGCCAGCAGCTTCACAGGGGGCAAGGATGAGCAGTTCTTC. The V call is TRBV7-3, the J call TRBJ2-1, with 9 nucleotides matching TRBD1. Trimming at V came to 3 bases and at J to 8 bases, leaving 5 bases not matched to a gene. Germline assignment: CDR1 SGHTA and CDR2 FQGTGA. This CDR3 is 14 amino acids long.

In this sample, this clonotype turned up a few times. The chain links TRBV27 to TRBJ2-1, with 7 bases aligning to TRBD2. V lost 8 bases and J lost 4; bases outside the gene matches: 11. The CDR3 is 15 amino acids. The germline V gene has CDR1 MNHEY and CDR2 SMNVEV (reference sequence). The CDR3, as DNA: TGTGCCAGCCGACGGGCTAGCGGAGGTTACAATGAGCAGTTCTTC. Its translation is CASRRASGGYNEQFF.

This chain connects TRBV12-3 or TRBV12-4 to TRBJ2-5; 8 positions agree with TRBD2. After removal of 3 bases from V and 5 bases from J, the junction contained 5 bases not matched to a gene. CDR3 size: 14 residues. CDR3 sequence: CASSFGAGVETQYF. The CDR3 DNA reads TGTGCCAGCAGTTTTGGAGCGGGAGTGGAGACCCAGTACTTC.

In its sample, this clonotype was seen many times. J is TRBJ2-1 and V is TRBV3-1; no reliable D call. The CDR3 contains 13 residues. Trimming removed 0 bases from V and 4 bases from J, with 4 bases in between. CDR1 is LGHDT, CDR2 YNNKEL, per germline (reference sequence). This CDR3 is CASSQDLYNEQFF. The CDR3 region has the DNA TGTGCCAGCAGCCAAGATCTATACAATGAGCAGTTCTTC.

The rearrangement joins TRBV11-3 to TRBJ2-7; D perhaps matches TRBD1 (5 bases). There are 15 residues in the CDR3. V gave up 1 base and J gave up 6 bases, with 16 bases separating them. The germline CDR1 and CDR2 sequences are SGHNT and YENEEA. CDR3 protein: CASSLGGGRTPEQYF. Written as DNA, the CDR3 is TGTGCCAGCAGCTTAGGTGGCGGCAGGACACCCGAGCAGTACTTC.

CDR3 sequence (DNA): TGTGCCAGCAGCTTCAGGGGCCTAGCCAAAAACATTCAGTACTTC. This sequence encodes CASSFRGLAKNIQYF. The chain recombines TRBV5-6 with TRBJ2-4; a possible D gene is TRBD1 (6 bases). This CDR3 has 15 residues. Germline assignment: CDR1 SGHDT and CDR2 YYEEEE. Trimming left V 2 bases short and J 0 bases short, with 9 bases between.

This clonotype has just a few counts. The chain employs TRBV7-9 and TRBJ2-1, with D hard to call. Germline V CDR1 and CDR2: SEHNR, FQNEAQ (reference sequence). V was shortened by 1 base and J by 3 bases, with 10 bases between the two germline ends. The CDR3 is 15 amino acids. CDR3 sequence reads: CASSLGPWSYNEQFF. The CDR3 nucleotides are TGTGCCAGCAGCTTAGGCCCATGGAGCTACAATGAGCAGTTCTTC.

This clonotype has a single count. The chain links TRBV11-1 to TRBJ2-2; D is undetermined. The CDR3 sequence is 13 residues long. Germline CDR1 SGHAT, CDR2 FQDESV (reference sequence). Between the trimmed V and J ends, which lost 3 bases and 7 bases, there was a span of 9 bases. The CDR3 here is CASSFNGYGELFF. In DNA, the CDR3 is TGTGCCAGCAGCTTTAATGGCTACGGGGAGCTGTTTTTT. The variable domain in full, with the rest retrieved from reference TRBV11-1 and TRBJ2-2, is EAEVAQSPRYKITEKSQAVAFWCDPISGHATLYWYRQILGQGPELLVQFQDESVVDDSQLPKDRFSAERLKGVDSTLKIQPAELGDSAMYLCASSFNGYGELFFGEGSRLTVL.

The chain combines TRBV5-1 with TRBJ2-2; 7 nucleotides match TRBD1. The germline CDR1 and CDR2 sequences are SGHRS and YFSETQ. The ends lost 3 bases at V and 6 bases at J; junction bases unmatched: 17. The CDR3 loop spans 18 amino acids. The CDR3 protein is CASSSPVQGPRSPGELFF. In DNA form, the CDR3 reads TGCGCCAGCAGCTCCCCCGTACAGGGGCCGAGGTCTCCCGGGGAGCTGTTTTTT.

This clonotype showed up just once. This sequence joins TRBV7-9 and TRBJ1-1; TRBD1 aligns across 8 bases. V dropped 5 bases and J dropped 0; count of bases not matched to a gene: 8. The CDR3 runs 16 residues. Germline assignment: CDR1 SEHNR and CDR2 FQNEAQ (reference sequence). The CDR3 bases are TGTGCCAGCAGCCTTGGAGCAGGGGGCATGAACACTGAAGCTTTCTTT. Its translation is CASSLGAGGMNTEAFF.